A selection of T cell receptor beta chains follows, all from one sample in a study of regulatory dendritic cells for organ transplantation. What these receptors recognize is not known. This table comes from immunoSEQ multiplex PCR, and its TCRdb copy is limited to in-frame clones, with some not included. This table holds about 12,000 clones, 74% found once. The sample comprised naive CD4+ T cells from blood cultured with regulatory dendritic cells. Source of these receptors: a human donor in good health. CDR3s include the opening cysteine and the closing phenylalanine or tryptophan. The D gene is left open where the match is weak. The size entry is marked missing in some rows and otherwise reads once, few, many or a size class.

d_gene: .
j_gene: TRBJ2-3
v_gene: TRBV2
abundance: few
CDR3nt: TGTGCCAGCAGAGGAGTAGCGGTCGGCACAGATACGCAGTATTTT
CDR3aa: CASRGVAVGTDTQYF

d_gene: TRBD2
j_gene: TRBJ2-3
v_gene: TRBV6-1
abundance: .
CDR3nt: TGTGCCAGCAGTGAAGCGAAACCGGGACTAGCGGGGCTCACAGATACGCAGTATTTT
CDR3aa: CASSEAKPGLAGLTDTQYF

d_gene: .
j_gene: TRBJ1-2
v_gene: TRBV5-8
abundance: .
CDR3nt: TGTGCCAGCAGCTTGGAATTCCGGGAACAGGGCTACACCTTC
CDR3aa: CASSLEFREQGYTF

d_gene: .
j_gene: TRBJ2-3
v_gene: TRBV7-9
abundance: .
CDR3nt: TGTGCCAGCAGAGCCCTGACGGGAAGCACAGATACGCAGTATTTT
CDR3aa: CASRALTGSTDTQYF

d_gene: TRBD2
j_gene: TRBJ2-5
v_gene: TRBV5-1
abundance: .
CDR3nt: TGCGCCAGCAGCAGTGGACTAGCGGGGACCCAAGAGACCCAGTACTTC
CDR3aa: CASSSGLAGTQETQYF

d_gene: .
j_gene: TRBJ2-1
v_gene: TRBV10-3
abundance: once
CDR3nt: TGTGCCATCGGGGCAAGGGACAATGAGCAGTTCTTC
CDR3aa: CAIGARDNEQFF

d_gene: TRBD2
j_gene: TRBJ2-5
v_gene: TRBV10-3
abundance: .
CDR3nt: TGTGCCATCAGTGCCACGACTAGCGGGGGACAAGAGACCCAGTACTTC
CDR3aa: CAISATTSGGQETQYF

d_gene: .
j_gene: TRBJ1-5
v_gene: TRBV2
abundance: few
CDR3nt: TGTGCCAGCAGTGACCAGGGAAGAAGGCAGCCCCAGCATTTT
CDR3aa: CASSDQGRRQPQHF

d_gene: TRBD1
j_gene: TRBJ1-1
v_gene: TRBV5-6
abundance: .
CDR3nt: TGTGCCAGCAGCTTGGCCCGGGTTCAGGGGGCGTACACTGAAGCTTTCTTT
CDR3aa: CASSLARVQGAYTEAFF

d_gene: TRBD1
j_gene: TRBJ1-6
v_gene: TRBV7-6
abundance: few
CDR3nt: TGTGCCAGCAGCTCGATGACAGGGGGCGTTACCCCCCTCCACTTT
CDR3aa: CASSSMTGGVTPLHF